What follows are 28 T cell receptor beta chains derived from one specimen sequenced in a study of blood T cells in healthy people across ages. A second PCR, run for about 7 to 11 cycles, used a sample-barcoded 5' primer plus a J-beta primer mix. TCRdb used MiXCR to reprocess the 5' RACE reads, holding one entry per CDR3 protein. Of 600,000 to 800,000 distinct CDR3 sequences listed, 20% to 25% are singletons. Sequenced sample: blood. The receptors shown here come from a man between 70 and 80 years old in good health.

This sequence joins TRBV19 and TRBJ2-5; unclear D gene. The germline CDR1 and CDR2 sequences are LNHDA and SQIVND (reference sequence). V was clipped by 3 bases and J by 1 base, with 15 bases between them. The CDR3 contains 16 residues. The DNA of the CDR3 is TGTGCCAGTAGTATTTATAGATCGACGTCCCAAGAGACCCAGTACTTC. Protein sequence: CASSIYRSTSQETQYF.

The rearrangement uses TRBV20-1 and TRBJ1-3; TRBD1 might be the D (6 bases). The CDR3 is 14 residues long. V lost 6 bases, J lost 4 bases, and 16 bases lay in between. The germline V gene encodes CDR1 DFQATT and CDR2 SNEGSKA (reference sequence). CDR3 bases: TGCAGTGCGAGGGGGGGGGGACAAGGAAACACCATATATTTT. It yields the protein CSARGGGQGNTIYF.

The chain uses TRBV20-1 and TRBJ1-2; D might be TRBD1 (6 bases). Trimming removed 2 bases at V and 2 bases at J, with 12 bases between. From germline, CDR1 is DFQATT and CDR2 SNEGSKA (reference sequence). This CDR3 contains 14 residues. CDR3: CSARSGGDNYGYTF. CDR3 sequence (DNA): TGCAGTGCTAGATCCGGGGGCGACAACTATGGCTACACCTTC.

This clonotype was seen a few times. The chain couples TRBV18 to TRBJ1-2; 7 nucleotides agree with TRBD1. CDR3 length: 14 amino acids. The germline gives CDR1 KGHSH, CDR2 LQKENI. The junction had 9 bases not matched to a gene; V was cut back by 3 bases and J by 8 bases. CDR3 nucleotide sequence: TGTGCCAGCTCACCGCAACAGGGGCGAAGCGGCTACACCTTC. This codes for CASSPQQGRSGYTF.

Worth noting for this clonotype: Germline is not matched at one junction end, which may reflect a read error. The chain recombines TRBV12-5 with TRBJ2-5; the D gene is possibly TRBD2 (6 bases). Germline V gives CDR1 LGHNT, CDR2 FRNRAP. The CDR3 sequence is 15 residues long. The CDR3 sequence is CTSGLERGIRETQYF. The CDR3 DNA reads as TGTACTAGTGGTTTGGAGCGCGGGATAAGAGAGACCCAGTACTTC.

The chain links TRBV14 to TRBJ2-3; D call uncertain. Germline V gene sequence: CDR1 SGHDN, CDR2 FVKESK. The germline V and J ends were trimmed by 6 bases and 4 bases, with 14 bases remaining between them. This CDR3 contains 14 residues. The CDR3 DNA sequence: TGTGCCAGCAGTCAACAAGGGCCCCCAGATACGCAGTATTTT. Protein sequence: CASSQQGPPDTQYF.

The genes are TRBV20-1 and TRBJ2-4; D gene unclear. This CDR3 is 13 amino acids long. The germline V gene encodes CDR1 DFQATT and CDR2 SNEGSKA (reference sequence). V was pared by 5 bases and J by 4 bases, with 12 bases between. The CDR3 bases are TGCAGTGCTCTCCTAGTAGGGAAAAACATTCAGTACTTC. Its protein is CSALLVGKNIQYF.

The rearrangement uses TRBV6-1 and TRBJ2-7; unclear D gene. Trimming pared 8 bases from V and 6 bases from J, leaving 11 bases between. The CDR3 loop spans 11 amino acids. Germline CDR1 MNHNS, CDR2 SASEGT. The CDR3 DNA reads TGTGCCAGCGACTGGCTCTCCGAGCAGTACTTC. It is translated as CASDWLSEQYF.

This clonotype appeared a few times. The V gene is TRBV10-3, the J gene TRBJ1-1, with 8 nucleotides matching TRBD1. The germline V gene encodes CDR1 ENHRY and CDR2 SYGVKD. Losses at the gene ends were 6 bases for V and 4 bases for J; bases not matched to a gene: 7. The CDR3 loop spans 14 amino acids. The CDR3 bases are TGTGCCATCAGCCCAGGGGGCTATGGCACTGAAGCTTTCTTT. The encoded protein is CAISPGGYGTEAFF.

In its sample, this clonotype was seen once. The chain couples TRBV20-1 to TRBJ1-2; TRBD1 matches 10 bases. The CDR3 extends over 15 amino acids. V was pared by 3 bases and J by 4 bases, with 8 bases of the junction left unmatched. Germline V lookup: CDR1 DFQATT, CDR2 SNEGSKA (reference sequence). CDR3 coding DNA: TGCAGTGCTAGGATAGGACAGGGGGTGCTCTATGGCTACACCTTC. It encodes CSARIGQGVLYGYTF.

Only one count was recorded for this clonotype. The chain employs TRBV28 and TRBJ2-7; D is possibly TRBD1 (6 bases). CDR3 size: 17 residues. Germline V gene lookup returns CDR1 MDHEN and CDR2 SYDVKM. With 2 bases removed from V and 0 bases from J, the gap between germline ends came to 17 bases. This CDR3 reads CASSLDRFTQSSYEQYF. CDR3 nucleotide sequence: TGTGCCAGCAGTTTAGACAGGTTCACCCAGAGCTCCTACGAGCAGTACTTC. Looking up the rest from reference TRBV28 and TRBJ2-7 gives the full variable domain: DVKVTQSSRYLVKRTGEKVFLECVQDMDHENMFWYRQDPGLGLRLIYFSYDVKMKEKGDIPEGYSVSREKKERFSLILESASTNQTSMYLCASSLDRFTQSSYEQYFGPGTRLTVT.

This clonotype has only a few counts. This chain connects TRBV6-2 or TRBV6-3 to TRBJ2-7; TRBD1 is a possible D gene (6 bases). Trimming left V 5 bases short and J 4 bases short, with 15 bases between. Germline assignment: CDR1 MNHEY and CDR2 SVGEGT. The CDR3 totals 14 residues. Here the CDR3 DNA reads TGTGCCAGCAGTGACGGTTGGGGGCTTTACGAGCAGTACTTC. As protein: CASSDGWGLYEQYF.

This clonotype has more than one count but fewer than ten. The chain links TRBV27 to TRBJ1-4, with 7 bases matching TRBD1. Unmatched junction bases numbered 9, after V lost 3 bases and J lost 11 bases. Germline V gene lookup returns CDR1 MNHEY and CDR2 SMNVEV (reference sequence). The CDR3 is 14 amino acids. The CDR3 reads CASSLSDREGKLFF. The CDR3, as DNA: TGTGCCAGCAGTTTGTCTGACAGGGAGGGGAAACTGTTTTTT. The full variable domain, rest sourced from reference TRBV27 and TRBJ1-4, is EAQVTQNPRYLITVTGKKLTVTCSQNMNHEYMSWYRQDPGLGLRQIYYSMNVEVTDKGDVPEGYKVSRKEKRNFPLILESPSPNQTSLYFCASSLSDREGKLFFGSGTQLSVL.

The rearrangement links TRBV10-1 to TRBJ2-2; D possibly corresponds to TRBD2 (5 bases). Per germline, CDR1 WNHNN and CDR2 SYGVQD (reference sequence). The CDR3 sequence is 14 residues long. V was shortened by 5 bases and J by 5 bases, with 12 bases between the two germline ends. CDR3 in DNA: TGCGCCAGCAGTTTCGGGCAGCGGACCGGGGAGCTGTTTTTT. This codes for CASSFGQRTGELFF.

In the case of this clonotype: A much larger clone lies one base from this, so it may be a read error. The CDR3 nucleotides are TGTGCCAGTCTAACAGGGTACAATGAGCAGTTCTTC. Translated, it gives CASLTGYNEQFF. J is TRBJ2-1 and V is TRBV6-6; possible D gene TRBD1, 6 bases. V dropped 9 bases and J dropped 4 bases, with 10 bases sitting between them. Germline CDR1 is MNHNY and CDR2 is SVGAGI (reference sequence). This CDR3 comprises 12 residues.

This chain links TRBV30 with TRBJ1-1; maybe TRBD1 (5 bases). CDR3 size: 11 residues. Trimming shortened V by 3 bases and J by 5 bases, and 7 bases separated the two germline ends. The germline V gene encodes CDR1 GTSNPN and CDR2 SVGIG (reference sequence). CDR3: CAWRGQTEAFF. As DNA, the CDR3 is TGTGCCTGGAGGGGGCAAACTGAAGCTTTCTTT.

This clonotype was recorded once. V gene TRBV20-1 combines with J gene TRBJ1-5; D not certain. This CDR3 is 19 amino acids long. V was cut by 6 bases and J by 0 bases, with 27 bases left in between. From germline, CDR1 is DFQATT and CDR2 SNEGSKA (reference sequence). CDR3 bases: TGCAGTGCAAGTAGGCTCTTGAGGTCCGCTTCATTTAGCAATCAGCCCCAGCATTTT. Translating gives CSASRLLRSASFSNQPQHF.

This clonotype turned up a few times. This sequence joins TRBV20-1 and TRBJ2-1; D assignment may be TRBD1 or TRBD2 (5 bases each). Deletions cut 6 bases from V and 8 bases from J, with 17 bases between. The CDR3 is made up of 13 amino acids. Germline V CDR1 and CDR2: DFQATT, SNEGSKA (reference sequence). CDR3: CSAPGTGSDEQFF. The CDR3 region has the DNA TGCAGTGCACCAGGGACCGGGTCTGATGAGCAGTTCTTC.

V gene TRBV5-1 combines with J gene TRBJ2-3; TRBD1 matches 7 bases. The CDR3 runs to 17 residues. V shed 5 bases, J shed 3 bases, and the junction held 15 bases outside the gene matches. Germline CDR1 is SGHRS and CDR2 is YFSETQ. CDR3 sequence: CASRPATDRVGTDTQYF. The CDR3 DNA sequence: TGCGCCAGCAGGCCTGCCACCGACAGGGTCGGGACAGATACGCAGTATTTT. Full variable domain (rest looked up from reference TRBV5-1 and TRBJ2-3): KAGVTQTPRYLIKTRGQQVTLSCSPISGHRSVSWYQQTPGQGLQFLFEYFSETQRNKGNFPGRFSGRQFSNSRSEMNVSTLELGDSALYLCASRPATDRVGTDTQYFGPGTRLTVL.

In this sample, this clonotype turned up a few times. CDR3 DNA: TGTGCCAGCAGTTCCCCGGGGAACACTGAAGCTTTCTTT. Amino acid sequence: CASSSPGNTEAFF. The genes are TRBV6-5 and TRBJ1-1; D is uncertain. This CDR3 region has 13 residues. The germline V gene has CDR1 MNHEY and CDR2 SVGAGI. Between the trimmed V and J ends, which lost 4 bases and 1 base, there was a span of 7 bases.

The sample holds a few counts of this clonotype. J is TRBJ1-2 and V is TRBV7-9, with 7 positions matching TRBD1. The germline CDR1 and CDR2 sequences are SEHNR and FQNEAQ (reference sequence). CDR3 length: 14 residues. J was trimmed by 7 bases and V by 0 bases; bases with no gene match: 5. CDR3 DNA: TGTGCCAGCAGCTTAGCGGGACAGAGCCTTGGCTACACCTTC. It yields the protein CASSLAGQSLGYTF.

The V gene is TRBV6-5, the J gene TRBJ2-5; 7 bases line up with TRBD2. Judging by the DNA end, TRBJ2-1 fits better; the J call may be wrong. The CDR3 is made up of 15 amino acids. Germline V gene sequence: CDR1 MNHEY, CDR2 SVGAGI. The CDR3 reads CASSYDAGVRNEQFF. The CDR3 DNA is TGTGCCAGCAGTTACGACGCGGGAGTACGTAATGAGCAGTTCTTC.

The rearrangement links TRBV7-8 to TRBJ2-3; 12 nucleotides agree with TRBD2. The J segment lost 4 bases and the V segment lost 2 bases, leaving 7 bases of the junction unmatched. In germline, CDR1 is SGHVS, CDR2 FQNEAQ. This CDR3 region has 17 residues. The CDR3 is CASSLWETSGRSDTQYF. CDR3 in DNA: TGTGCCAGCAGCTTATGGGAGACTAGCGGGAGATCAGATACGCAGTATTTT.

This clonotype was observed a handful of times. The chain links TRBV10-3 to TRBJ2-1, with D maybe TRBD2 (6 bases). The V end lost 4 bases, the J end lost 2 bases, and 12 bases lay between the germline ends. Germline V gives CDR1 ENHRY, CDR2 SYGVKD. The CDR3 contains 15 residues. The CDR3 DNA follows: TGTGCCATCAGTGCCGGGGTAGCGGCCTACAATGAGCAGTTCTTC. Amino acid sequence: CAISAGVAAYNEQFF.

The V and J genes are TRBV6-5 and TRBJ2-5, with D maybe TRBD2 (7 bases). With 0 bases removed from V and 1 base from J, the gap between germline ends came to 15 bases. This CDR3 contains 17 residues. The germline gives CDR1 MNHEY, CDR2 SVGAGI. The CDR3 DNA sequence: TGTGCCAGCAGTTACTCTGGGGCAGGGGAGGGCCAAGAGACCCAGTACTTC. Translated, it gives CASSYSGAGEGQETQYF.

V is TRBV20-1 and J is TRBJ2-5; a possible D gene is TRBD2 (7 bases). The J call is in doubt because the DNA end fits TRBJ2-1 better. Germline lookup yields CDR1 DFQATT and CDR2 SNEGSKA (reference sequence). The CDR3 spans 14 residues. The CDR3 loop reads CGGASGPSYNEQFF. The CDR3 DNA reads TGCGGGGGGGCTAGCGGACCAAGTTACAATGAGCAGTTCTTC.

This clonotype was recorded at least ten times. V and J are TRBV20-1 and TRBJ1-1; possibly TRBD1 for D (5 bases). The CDR3 is made up of 13 amino acids. CDR1 is DFQATT and CDR2 is SNEGSKA in the germline V gene (reference sequence). The V end lost 6 bases, the J end lost 4 bases, and 15 bases lay between the germline ends. DNA of the CDR3: TGCAGTGCCGAGGGTCTCGGGGGCACTGAAGCTTTCTTT. This codes for CSAEGLGGTEAFF.

The gene calls are TRBV4-1 and TRBJ2-5, with D possibly matching TRBD1 (6 bases). The tail of the sequence fits TRBJ2-7 better, so the J call may be wrong. The CDR3 sequence is 15 residues long. The germline V gene has CDR1 MGHRA and CDR2 YSYEKL. CDR3 in DNA: TGCGCCAGCAGCCAAGGCCAGGACAGACCCTACGAGCAGTACTTC. Translation: CASSQGQDRPYEQYF.